In this sample, the clone carrying this T cell receptor beta chain turned up many times. Its antigen is still unknown. The read ends 3 residues early relative to the CDR3; the germline J gene fills the gap. This sample stems from a study of T cell clonality in common variable immunodeficiency. Most patients and controls had Caucasian heritage. Heparinized whole blood, about 4.5 to 9 ml, came from each donor. Study conclusions and caveats: Links between repertoire features and CVID complications were heterogeneity-limited.

The CDR3 runs to 15 residues. In germline, CDR1 is SEHNR, CDR2 FQNEAQ (reference sequence). Trimming took 3 bases from V and 0 from J, leaving 9 bases between them. Equal genomic DNA amounts from CVID and control samples were sequenced. Sequenced by immunoSEQ multiplex PCR; TCRdb stores in-frame clones only, minus some. Sampling found roughly 52,000 clones, none seen once. The material sequenced was peripheral blood mononuclear cells. This sequence joins TRBV7-9 and TRBJ2-1, with no clear D. The TCR was taken from a person between 18 and 75 years old in good health. CDR3 region: CASSLSWPSYNEQFF. The covered CDR3 bases are TGTGCCAGCAGCTTGAGTTGGCCCTCCTACAATGAG.